This T cell receptor (beta chain) was obtained from a study of monozygotic twins with inflammatory bowel disease. The study's findings and limits: Support was absent for any single strong signal or clonotype linked to IBD. Twins with IBD were found to have lower TCRbeta diversity (inverse Simpson) than healthy co-twins.

For this clonotype: Its antigen is unknown.

CDR1 and CDR2 (germline): LNHDA, SQIVND (reference sequence). This CDR3 region has 14 residues. UMIs bearing a 6-nucleotide sample barcode were added through template switching. TCRdb re-called the 5' RACE reads and catalogs CDR3 proteins one per entry, DNA excluded. This repertoire includes approximately 400,000 distinct CDR3 sequences. This chain joins TRBV19 and TRBJ2-3; the TCRdb call, TRBD2, lacks DNA for checking. The TCR sequence derives from a human donor with ulcerative colitis or Crohn's disease, or a healthy co-twin of an affected twin (not recorded which). Sequencing input: blood. The CDR3 reads CASSNSEGTDTQYF.